One and the same sample provided the 31 T cell receptor beta chains below, sequenced in a study of breast tumors, draining lymph nodes, adjacent tissues. A single record per CDR3 protein comes from TCRdb applying MiXCR to the multiplex PCR reads. Seen here are about 300,000 distinct CDR3 sequences, around 31% observed once, and the top ten hold 0.85% to 1.3%. Breast cancer patients provided tissue from their axillary draining lymph nodes. Specimen: axillary lymph node tissue. The receptor set was obtained from a female donor with breast cancer. Some clones in this sample may be carry-over from other donors' samples.

Ten or more counts support this clonotype. This rearrangement joins TRBV30 to TRBJ2-3; tentative D call: TRBD1 (5 bases). This CDR3 has 12 residues. Germline V lookup: CDR1 GTSNPN, CDR2 SVGIG (reference sequence). Trimming took 0 bases from V and 4 from J, leaving 5 bases between them. This CDR3 is CAWSVGADTQYF. CDR3 DNA: TGTGCCTGGAGTGTAGGGGCAGATACGCAGTATTTT.

This clonotype was found once. A read error may be the cause here, since a much bigger clone is one base away. The chain has TRBV19 and TRBJ1-5; 10 nucleotides line up with TRBD1. The germline V gene has CDR1 LNHDA and CDR2 SQIVND (reference sequence). There are 15 residues in the CDR3. CDR3 nucleotides: TGTGCCAGTAGTATCCGGGGACAGGGGAGTCAGCCCCGGCATTTT. Protein sequence: CASSIRGQGSQPRHF.

As concerns this clonotype: Compared with germline, one end of the junction differs, possibly owing to a read error. The J gene is TRBJ2-3, the V gene TRBV10-1; tentatively, D is TRBD1 (6 bases). The germline CDR1 and CDR2 sequences are WNHNN and SYGVQD (reference sequence). The CDR3 totals 13 residues. As DNA, the CDR3 is TGCACCAGCGGTGCCTCAGGGGTAGATACGCAGTATTTT. It specifies CTSGASGVDTQYF.

With respect to this clonotype: A much more abundant neighbour one base away suggests this may be a read error. The rearrangement links TRBV20-1 to TRBJ2-1; D is ambiguous. Per germline, CDR1 DFQATT and CDR2 SNEGSKA (reference sequence). The ends were cut back, 2 bases at V and 4 bases at J, with 12 bases in the middle. The CDR3 covers 14 residues. CDR3 loop: CSARRVPAYNEQFF. The DNA for the CDR3 is TGCAGTGCTAGAAGGGTACCTGCTTACAATGAGCAGTTCTTC.

The chain combines TRBV29-1 with TRBJ2-7, with 7 bases fitting TRBD2. The V gene's germline CDR1 is SQVTM and CDR2 ANQGSEA. The CDR3 consists of 13 residues. V was pared by 5 bases and J by 6 bases, with 10 bases of the junction left unmatched. The CDR3 nucleotides are TGCAGCGTTTCCGAAGCAGGGACTACCGAGCAGTACTTC. Its translation: CSVSEAGTTEQYF.

This clonotype was observed once. The chain couples TRBV2 to TRBJ2-5; 8 nucleotides match TRBD1. The germline gives CDR1 SNHLY, CDR2 FYNNEI. Trimming removed 7 bases from V and 2 bases from J; junction bases left unmatched: 12. This CDR3 comprises 16 residues. The CDR3 protein is CASKEVGTGGQETQYF. The CDR3 nucleotides are TGTGCCAGCAAGGAAGTAGGGACAGGCGGGCAAGAGACCCAGTACTTC.

About this clonotype: A much larger clonotype is one base distant, so this may be a read error. This rearrangement joins TRBV7-2 to TRBJ2-7; weak D call: TRBD1 (6 bases). The CDR3 has 14 residues. Germline CDR1 reads SGHTA; CDR2 reads FQGNSA. CDR3 bases: TGTGCCGGCAGCCGTACAGGGATCTCCTACGAGCAGTACTTC. It translates to CAGSRTGISYEQYF.

A word on this clonotype: This sequence may be a read error, since a much larger clone differs from it by one base. V usage is TRBV19 and J usage is TRBJ2-1; 7 bases line up with TRBD2. CDR1 and CDR2 from the germline V gene are LNHDA and SQIVND (reference sequence). CDR3 size: 15 residues. Trimming removed 1 base from V and 7 bases from J; junction bases left unmatched: 7. The chain's CDR3 is CASSIGGRRGNEQFF. In DNA form, the CDR3 reads TGTGCCAGTAGTATAGGCGGGAGACGGGGAAATGAGCAGTTCTTC.

This clonotype was seen many times. The CDR3 DNA reads TGTGCCAGCAGCCACAATTCACCCCTCCACTTT. It codes for CASSHNSPLHF. This sequence joins TRBV12-3 or TRBV12-4 and TRBJ1-6; D call uncertain. V lost 6 bases and J 7 bases, leaving 4 bases between the germline ends. The CDR3 has 11 amino acids.

The CDR3 loop is CASSWDRNEAQAFF. The DNA for the CDR3 is TGTGCCAGCAGTTGGGACAGGAACGAGGCCCAAGCTTTCTTT. This rearrangement joins TRBV7-2 to TRBJ1-1, with TRBD1 matching over 8 bases. Germline-derived CDR1 and CDR2 are SGHTA and FQGNSA. V shed 6 bases, J shed 9 bases, and the junction held 12 bases outside the gene matches. The CDR3 spans 14 residues. Complete variable domain (other parts from reference TRBV7-2 and TRBJ1-1): GAGVSQSPSNKVTEKGKDVELRCDPISGHTALYWYRQSLGQGLEFLIYFQGNSAPDKSGLPSDRFSAERTGGSVSTLTIQRTQQEDSAVYLCASSWDRNEAQAFFGQGTRLTVV.

The chain recombines TRBV27 with TRBJ2-7; 10 nucleotides align to TRBD1. The CDR3 is made up of 14 amino acids. Trimming at V came to 3 bases and at J to 3 bases, leaving 2 bases not matched to a gene. Per the germline V gene, CDR1 is MNHEY and CDR2 is SMNVEV (reference sequence). CDR3 sequence: CASSFGTGDYEQYF. The CDR3 region has the DNA TGTGCCAGCAGTTTTGGGACAGGGGACTACGAGCAGTACTTC.

Only a few counts were recorded for this clonotype. A much larger clone lies one base from this, so it may be a read error. V gene TRBV6-6 combines with J gene TRBJ1-6, with D possibly TRBD1 on 5 matching bases. Trimming removed 8 bases at V and 5 bases at J, with 13 bases between. The CDR3 runs 14 residues. Germline V gene sequence: CDR1 MNHNY, CDR2 SVGAGI (reference sequence). The CDR3 spells CASGRVAHNSPLHF. The CDR3 DNA follows: TGTGCCAGCGGCAGGGTGGCACATAATTCACCCCTCCACTTT.

About this clonotype: A much larger clone sits a single nucleotide away, making a read error possible. The V and J genes are TRBV20-1 and TRBJ2-7, with a possible D match to TRBD2 (5 bases). The length of the CDR3 is 17 residues. V gave up 3 bases and J gave up 3 bases, with 24 bases separating them. Germline V lookup: CDR1 DFQATT, CDR2 SNEGSKA (reference sequence). This chain's CDR3 is CSASVPKPAATVYEQYF. In nucleotides, the CDR3 is TGCAGTGCTAGTGTCCCAAAGCCAGCGGCGACTGTCTACGAGCAGTACTTC.

To note about this clonotype: One end of the junction varies from germline; a read error may be responsible. The V gene is TRBV12-3 or TRBV12-4, the J gene TRBJ2-1, with 10 bases that match TRBD2. The CDR3 totals 18 residues. The CDR3 sequence is CASSLRLAGVALYNGQFF. Written as DNA, the CDR3 is TGTGCCAGCAGTTTACGGCTAGCGGGAGTCGCCCTCTACAATGGGCAGTTCTTC.

This clonotype was seen many times. One end of the junction varies from germline; a read error may be responsible. This sequence joins TRBV20-1 and TRBJ2-7; possible D gene TRBD2, 6 bases. CDR1 is DFQATT and CDR2 is SNEGSKA in the germline V gene (reference sequence). The CDR3 spans 13 residues. The CDR3 DNA follows: TGCAGTGCTGGAGAGCGGGTAGCCTACGAGCAGTACTTC. It encodes CSAGERVAYEQYF.

In this sample, this clonotype turned up many times. One end of the junction varies from germline; a read error may be responsible. The chain links TRBV7-7 to TRBJ2-3; unclear D gene. This CDR3 contains 13 residues. Germline CDR1 SSHAT, CDR2 FNYEAQ (reference sequence). CDR3 region: CASSLDVDGTQYF. CDR3 nucleotide sequence: TGTGCTAGCAGCTTAGATGTGGACGGTACGCAGTATTTT.

This clonotype was recorded at least ten times. The V and J genes are TRBV2 and TRBJ1-5, with a possible D match to TRBD1 (5 bases). The ends were cut back, 2 bases at V and 10 bases at J, with 6 bases in the middle. This CDR3 is built from 11 residues. CDR1 and CDR2 from the germline V gene are SNHLY and FYNNEI. The CDR3 DNA is TGTGCCAGCAGTGAACAGGGACCCCAGCATTTT. The encoded protein is CASSEQGPQHF.

V gene TRBV7-9 combines with J gene TRBJ2-1, with D possibly being TRBD1 or TRBD2 (5 bases each). Germline CDR1 SEHNR, CDR2 FQNEAQ (reference sequence). There are 11 residues in the CDR3. V was shortened by 6 bases and J by 10 bases, with 10 bases between the two germline ends. The CDR3 sequence: CASRGDYEQFF. The DNA of the CDR3 is TGTGCCAGCAGGGGGGATTACGAGCAGTTCTTC.

This clonotype was found many times. This sequence joins TRBV28 and TRBJ2-1; the match to TRBD2 covers 8 bases. CDR3 length equals 15 residues. The trim removed 6 bases at V and 0 bases at J, leaving 4 bases unmatched. Germline CDR1 is MDHEN and CDR2 is SYDVKM. CDR3 nucleotide sequence: TGTGCCAGCAGCTTAAGCGGGAGCTCCTACAATGAGCAGTTCTTC. This sequence encodes CASSLSGSSYNEQFF.

This clonotype has a count of ten or more. V and J are TRBV4-2 and TRBJ2-2; possibly TRBD1 or TRBD2 for D (6 bases each). The V end was cut by 2 bases, the J end by 4 bases, with 14 bases between. The CDR3 covers 16 residues. Germline loops: CDR1 LGHNA, CDR2 YNFKEQ. CDR3 sequence (DNA): TGTGCCAGCAGCCAACCACAGGGAGGTAGCACCGGGGAGCTGTTTTTT. This encodes CASSQPQGGSTGELFF.

This clonotype was observed at least ten times. This could be a read error, since a much larger clone is one nucleotide away. The chain joins TRBV20-1 to TRBJ1-6; unclear D gene. In germline, CDR1 is DFQATT, CDR2 SNEGSKA (reference sequence). CDR3 length equals 12 residues. In DNA, the CDR3 is TGCAGTGCCAAGGACGGCTATTCACCCCCCCACTTT. Translation gives CSAKDGYSPPHF.

This clonotype has ten or more counts. The germline gene is not matched at one end of the junction; a read error may be the cause. The chain couples TRBV18 to TRBJ2-5; 14 bases fit TRBD2. Germline V gene data show CDR1 as KGHSH and CDR2 as LQKENI. CDR3 size: 15 residues. CDR3 loop: CASSPGTSGRETQYF. CDR3 coding DNA: TGCGCCAGCAGCCCGGGGACTAGCGGGAGAGAGACCCAGTACTTC.

This clonotype has ten or more counts. V is TRBV5-6 and J is TRBJ1-5; D is unclear. The CDR3 contains 14 residues. Trimming took off 0 bases at V and 6 bases at J, with 10 bases between the two ends. The V gene's germline CDR1 is SGHDT and CDR2 YYEEEE. Written as DNA, the CDR3 is TGTGCCAGCAGCTTGGTTGGGGTTTCTCAGCCCCAGCATTTT. The encoded protein is CASSLVGVSQPQHF.

The V and J genes are TRBV3-1 and TRBJ2-7, with unresolved D. V was trimmed by 0 bases and J by 3 bases, leaving 6 bases between them. The length of the CDR3 is 13 residues. Per the germline V gene, CDR1 is LGHDT and CDR2 is YNNKEL (reference sequence). CDR3 protein: CASSQDWYYEQYF. The CDR3 nucleotides read TGTGCCAGCAGCCAAGACTGGTACTACGAGCAGTACTTC.

The chain couples TRBV29-1 to TRBJ2-1, with 11 bases fitting TRBD2. V was pared by 1 base and J by 0 bases, with 5 bases of the junction left unmatched. CDR3 size: 17 residues. Germline CDR1 SQVTM, CDR2 ANQGSEA. CDR3 sequence (DNA): TGCAGCGTTGAAGGTGGGACTAGCGGAAGCTCCTACAATGAGCAGTTCTTC. Protein product: CSVEGGTSGSSYNEQFF.

This clonotype has ten or more counts. The chain joins TRBV7-9 to TRBJ2-1; TRBD1 is a possible D gene (6 bases). The germline V and J ends were trimmed by 4 bases and 12 bases, with 19 bases remaining between them. There are 14 residues in the CDR3. Per the germline V gene, CDR1 is SEHNR and CDR2 is FQNEAQ (reference sequence). DNA for the CDR3: TGTGCCAGCAGCTCACCGACCGACAGGAAGGGGCAGTTCTTC. Its translation is CASSSPTDRKGQFF.

In the case of this clonotype: This may be a read error, as it is one base from a much larger clone. This chain connects TRBV12-3 or TRBV12-4 to TRBJ2-3; 7 bases are a match to TRBD2. The CDR3 loop spans 15 amino acids. V shed 7 bases and J 2 bases; nucleotides not matched to a gene: 9. CDR3 residues: CASTLSGASTDTQYF. As DNA, the CDR3 is TGTGCCAGCACCCTAAGCGGGGCTTCCACAGATACGCAGTATTTT.

This clonotype was counted ten times or more. The chain employs TRBV19 and TRBJ2-3; 7 bases line up with TRBD1. The CDR3 has 14 amino acids. Germline assignment: CDR1 LNHDA and CDR2 SQIVND (reference sequence). The V and J ends lost 8 bases and 2 bases, in that order; junction bases with no gene match: 7. The CDR3 DNA reads as TGTGCCAGTGCCAGGGGGAGACTCACAGATACGCAGTATTTT. Protein: CASARGRLTDTQYF.

There are many counts of this clonotype. The genes are TRBV29-1 and TRBJ2-7; 13 bases are a match to TRBD2. The CDR3 is 15 residues long. Germline CDR1 is SQVTM and CDR2 is ANQGSEA. With V trimmed by 5 bases and J by 0 bases, 4 bases remained unmatched. For the CDR3, the DNA is TGCAGCGTTAGGACTAGCGGGAGCCCCTCCTACGAGCAGTACTTC. Translated: CSVRTSGSPSYEQYF.

The rearrangement links TRBV20-1 to TRBJ2-7, with D unresolved. CDR1 and CDR2 (germline): DFQATT, SNEGSKA (reference sequence). The CDR3 is 14 residues long. Trimming removed 6 bases at V and 2 bases at J, with 17 bases between. The CDR3 nucleotides are TGCAGTGCCCTCGTACCCCGACTTGCCTACGAGCAGTACTTC. It codes for CSALVPRLAYEQYF.

This chain connects TRBV18 to TRBJ2-7; 8 nucleotides match TRBD1. The CDR3 is 14 residues long. V trimming: 3 bases; J trimming: 9 bases; junction bases outside the gene matches: 10. Germline assignment: CDR1 KGHSH and CDR2 LQKENI. CDR3 nucleotides: TGTGCCAGCTCACCGGGACAGGTGCCTACTGGGCAGTACTTC. Its translation: CASSPGQVPTGQYF.